This TCR beta chain was recorded in a study of Graves' ophthalmopathy and Graves' hyperthyroidism (dated by TCRdb to about 2018). Context from the whole study: A patient counted as having stable hyperthyroidism if there was no progression to ophthalmopathy within 18 months of follow-up. The study used signatures of the TCR beta repertoire to tell Graves' ophthalmopathy apart from Graves' hyperthyroidism and to predict which patients would progress to ophthalmopathy. To explore V-J signatures distinguishing ophthalmopathy from hyperthyroidism, a discovery set of around 97 patients (about 43 ophthalmopathy, 57 stable hyperthyroidism) was enrolled. In total, some 130 blood samples were TCR-sequenced: 40 to 45 ophthalmopathy, roughly 80 hyperthyroidism and some 17 hyperthyroidism-to-ophthalmopathy patients. Following sampling, methimazole starting at 30 mg daily was administered to hyperthyroidism patients, and high-dose intravenous methylprednisolone was administered to ophthalmopathy patients. An independent validation cohort was composed of some 18 hyperthyroidism patients and around 16 patients who later progressed from hyperthyroidism to ophthalmopathy. In roughly 6 hyperthyroidism patients, the T-cell repertoires found in thyroid tissue were compared with those found in blood.

For repertoire sequencing, TCR beta CDR3 regions were amplified from RNA transcripts. HTBI primers and the Qiagen OneStep RT-PCR kit were used in a first-round RT-PCR, which was followed by a second-round multiplex PCR, size selection and purification. Sequencing of the libraries was carried out on an Illumina HiSeq2000 in paired-end mode with 100 bp reads. In the paper's pipeline: SOAPnuke was used for read processing, and reads with adapters, uncalled bases, a mean Phred below 15, or no exact constant-primer or identifier match were discarded. COPE v1.2.5 was used to merge the high-quality paired reads. Unique nucleotide sequences were defined as clonotypes and aligned to IMGT TRB V, D and J references using MiTCR v1.1. Analysis was restricted to V-J combinations with a frequency above 0.0001, which covered 99.2% of repertoires. A TCR clonal expansion and chaos score per V-J combination was defined as the ratio of F50 clonal expansion to chaos observed in the TCRdist matrix. Features were reduced by Welch's t-statistics and random forest to approximately 13 V-J combinations, which fed a naive Bayes classifier. Thyroid-blood repertoire similarity was quantified with the Morisita-Horn index. The public reads were reprocessed in TCRdb via fastp at Q25 and MiXCR, keeping in-frame beta chains. Rows merge per CDR3 protein into single entries with the most common DNA and genes. These V and J calls derive from TCRdb rather than the authors' analysis. Here the sample has around 1.1 million distinct CDR3 sequences; about 40% occur a single time. The top ten clonotypes cover roughly 11% of the sample.

The paper's findings and limits, for the study overall: Sample size was not predetermined statistically, and investigators were not blinded to group allocation. Ophthalmopathy was separated from stable hyperthyroidism by the 13-signature model with about 85% sensitivity and less than 82% specificity in cross-validation and with 80%/75% in the test set. Among expanded thyroid clonotypes with frequency above 0.001, most also showed up in blood, which suggests that blood repertoires may reflect the thyroid immune response. In validation, the model predicted ophthalmopathy progression with 70.59% sensitivity and approximately 75% specificity; roughly 11 predicted patients were CT-confirmed with GO in a median of approximately 6.5 months.

Hyperthyroidism patients were newly diagnosed, with disease duration under 2 months, and aged 18 to 65 years. Anyone with other autoimmune diseases, uncontrolled infections, pregnancy or lactation was excluded from the study. Diagnosis was based on clinical symptoms, serum thyroxine, TRAb, thyroid ultrasound and orbital computed tomography. Trizol reagent was used to extract the total RNA, and its quality was then checked on an Agilent 2100 Bioanalyzer. This clonotype was seen repeatedly, ten times or more. No cognate antigen has been identified for it. Base qualities are not provided; no much larger clone lies one nucleotide away. A distance of 13 bases separates the germline ends of V and J, which lose 3 bases and 4 bases respectively. Looking up the germline V gene yields CDR1 MGHRA and CDR2 YSYEKL. The CDR3 contains 16 residues, cysteine and phenylalanine counted. The DNA shown is the 48-base CDR3, in frame from base 1.

Sample: peripheral blood or thyroid tissue (not recorded which). The receptor chain draws on TRBV4-1 and TRBJ2-6; TRBD2 is possibly the D segment (5 matching bases). The TCR sequence derives from an adult man with Graves' hyperthyroidism. The nucleotide sequence is TGCGCCAGCAGCCAGCATGGTACGGGAGGGGCCAACGTCCTGACTTTC. It is translated as CASSQHGTGGANVLTF.